Here is one TCR beta chain with its context. This same CDR3 is encoded by further DNA sequences in the sample. In the original processing: Amplification from reference gene primers served as the basis for estimated nucleated cell counts. Sequenced by immunoSEQ multiplex PCR; TCRdb stores in-frame clones only, minus some. The DNA was the basis for D and trimming; V, J and clone size are from that table. This sample yields around 500,000 clones, of which around nine tenths are seen a single time; approximately 1.8% belongs to the top ten. This sample was taken from a study of blood T cell repertoires in COVID-19. Germline values: CDR1 SGHDN, CDR2 FVKESK. This CDR3 contains 12 residues. Trimming shortened V by 6 bases and J by 0 bases, and 6 bases separated the two germline ends. All enrollees were roughly 18 to 95 years old and from about 25 US areas. Cohort 3 recovered donors had two negative PCRs, clearance, or symptom resolution.

The TCR was taken from a woman in her 40s who had recovered from COVID-19. The chain recombines TRBV14 with TRBJ2-7; TRBD1 might be the D (5 bases). The specimen sequenced was PBMCs or T cells enriched from blood (not recorded which). In nucleotides, the CDR3 is TGTGCCAGCAGGGACAACTCCTACGAGCAGTACTTC. Translating gives CASRDNSYEQYF. The complete variable domain, with remaining parts taken from reference TRBV14 and TRBJ2-7, reads EAGVTQFPSHSVIEKGQTVTLRCDPISGHDNLYWYRRVMGKEIKFLLHFVKESKQDESGMPNNRFLAERTGGTYSTLKVQPAELEDSGVYFCASRDNSYEQYFGPGTRLTVT.